Presented here are 21 T cell receptor beta chains from one specimen sequenced in a study of blood T cell repertoires in COVID-19. This table comes from immunoSEQ multiplex PCR, and its TCRdb copy is limited to in-frame clones, with some not included. Counted here are about 250,000 clones, more than 75% occurring once; the ten biggest clones make up under 2%. Material: peripheral blood. The receptors originated from an older woman who had recovered from COVID-19.

The chain joins TRBV27 to TRBJ2-1, with 11 positions matching TRBD2. CDR1 is MNHEY and CDR2 is SMNVEV in the germline V gene (reference sequence). Germline trimming cut 0 bases from V and 8 bases from J; bases unmatched to any gene: 6. The CDR3 has 16 amino acids. The CDR3 nucleotides are TGTGCCAGCAGTTTATCTAGCGGGGGGGCCGTGTATGAGCAGTTCTTC. It translates to CASSLSSGGAVYEQFF.

The chain carries TRBV6-2 or TRBV6-3 and TRBJ2-3; D might be TRBD1 (6 bases). CDR3 length: 14 amino acids. The germline V gene has CDR1 MNHEY and CDR2 SVGEGT. V was trimmed by 5 bases and J by 6 bases, leaving 15 bases between them. CDR3 residues: CASSPDRIRDTQYF. As DNA, the CDR3 is TGTGCCAGCAGTCCAGACAGGATAAGGGATACGCAGTATTTT.

The chain joins TRBV7-9 to TRBJ2-2; a possible D gene is TRBD2 (6 bases). This CDR3 comprises 16 residues. Germline-derived CDR1 and CDR2 are SEHNR and FQNEAQ (reference sequence). Trimming stripped 3 bases from V and 0 bases from J, with 11 bases between. The CDR3 nucleotides read TGTGCCAGCAGCTTGCGGGGAGGACCGAACACCGGGGAGCTGTTTTTT. It translates to CASSLRGGPNTGELFF.

The chain has TRBV6-5 and TRBJ1-6; possible D gene TRBD1, 5 bases. Germline V gene lookup returns CDR1 MNHEY and CDR2 SVGAGI. Trimming took off 4 bases at V and 7 bases at J, with 17 bases between the two ends. The length of the CDR3 is 16 residues. This CDR3 is CASSSQVGARNSPLHF. CDR3 in DNA: TGTGCCAGCAGTTCCCAGGTAGGGGCTCGGAATTCACCCCTCCACTTT.

This chain uses TRBV19 with TRBJ1-2, with 10 bases aligning to TRBD1. V lost 7 bases to trimming and J lost 3 bases; unmatched junction nucleotides: 8. Germline V gene lookup returns CDR1 LNHDA and CDR2 SQIVND (reference sequence). The CDR3 consists of 15 residues. This CDR3 reads CASTPGQGVYYGYTF. The DNA of the CDR3 is TGTGCCAGTACCCCAGGACAGGGGGTGTACTATGGCTACACCTTC.

This sequence joins TRBV23-1 and TRBJ1-1; possible D gene TRBD1, 5 bases. TRBV23-1 is recorded as an ORF, its role being uncertain. V lost 3 bases and J lost 3, with 8 bases in between. The CDR3 has 13 amino acids. CDR3 protein: CASSQEGDTEAFF. The CDR3 DNA is TGCGCCAGCAGTCAGGAAGGGGACACTGAAGCTTTCTTT.

The sample holds a few counts of this clone. The chain joins TRBV4-1 to TRBJ2-1; D unclear. Trimming pared 1 base from V and 4 bases from J, leaving 8 bases between. The CDR3 totals 14 residues. Germline lookup yields CDR1 MGHRA and CDR2 YSYEKL. Here the CDR3 reads CASSQAETYNEQFF. As DNA, the CDR3 is TGCGCCAGCAGCCAAGCGGAGACGTACAATGAGCAGTTCTTC.

V usage is TRBV18 and J usage is TRBJ2-6; 8 nucleotides match TRBD1. CDR1 and CDR2 (germline): KGHSH, LQKENI. V gave up 4 bases and J gave up 1 base; unmatched junction bases: 12. The CDR3 has 19 residues. The chain's CDR3 is CASSLALGRGLSGANVLTF. The CDR3 coding sequence is TGTGCCAGCTCACTCGCCTTGGGCAGGGGGCTATCTGGGGCCAACGTCCTGACTTTC.

This sequence joins TRBV6-6 and TRBJ2-7; 11 nucleotides align to TRBD2. The CDR3 is 16 amino acids. After removal of 4 bases from V and 5 bases from J, the junction contained 10 bases not matched to a gene. The germline CDR1 and CDR2 sequences are MNHNY and SVGAGI (reference sequence). The CDR3 is CASSFGTSGGWNEQYF. CDR3 DNA sequence: TGTGCCAGCAGTTTCGGTACTAGCGGGGGCTGGAACGAGCAGTACTTC.

In this sample, this clone turned up a few times. V usage is TRBV7-3 and J usage is TRBJ1-6, with TRBD1 matching 8 bases. Trimming took 2 bases from V and 9 from J; bases not matched to a gene: 3. This CDR3 comprises 14 residues. Germline lookup yields CDR1 SGHTA and CDR2 FQGTGA. CDR3 sequence (DNA): TGTGCCAGCAGCTTAGCAGGGGGCGCTTCACCCCTCCACTTT. Translated: CASSLAGGASPLHF. The full variable domain, in which reference TRBV7-3 and TRBJ1-6 provide the parts outside the CDR3, is GAGVSQTPSNKVTEKGKYVELRCDPISGHTALYWYRQSLGQGPEFLIYFQGTGAADDSGLPNDRFFAVRPEGSVSTLKIQRTERGDSAVYLCASSLAGGASPLHFGNGTRLTVT.

This clone came up a few times. The rearrangement uses TRBV12-2 and TRBJ2-5; no DNA check was done on the table's D call, TRBD1. TRBV12-2 is described as a pseudogene. This CDR3 contains 14 residues. CDR3 sequence (DNA): TGTGCAAGTCGATCGGACAGGGGGCGAGAGACCCAGTACTTC. Its protein product is CASRSDRGRETQYF.

The rearrangement links TRBV9 to TRBJ2-3; 12 nucleotides line up with TRBD2. The germline V gene has CDR1 SGDLS and CDR2 YYNGEE. There are 17 residues in the CDR3. The ends lost 3 bases at V and 6 bases at J; junction bases unmatched: 11. The CDR3 protein is CASSADPSGGAADTQYF. The CDR3 DNA follows: TGTGCCAGCAGCGCCGACCCTAGCGGGGGGGCCGCGGATACGCAGTATTTT.

The chain uses TRBV24-1 and TRBJ2-7; D perhaps matches TRBD1 (5 bases). Per germline, CDR1 KGHDR and CDR2 SFDVKD. V was cut by 12 bases and J by 3 bases, with 26 bases left in between. CDR3 size: 16 residues. The CDR3 region has the DNA TGTGCCGCAACCCTTTTGTATCCTCAGGGTTTCTACGAGCAGTACTTC. It encodes CAATLLYPQGFYEQYF.

V usage is TRBV14 and J usage is TRBJ1-5; TRBD1 matches 7 bases. The CDR3 has 13 amino acids. Per germline, CDR1 SGHDN and CDR2 FVKESK. With V trimmed by 5 bases and J by 7 bases, 5 bases remained unmatched. CDR3 amino acids: CASSATGRQPQHF. The CDR3 DNA sequence: TGTGCCAGCAGCGCGACAGGGAGGCAGCCCCAGCATTTT.

V and J are TRBV7-3 and TRBJ2-1; 13 bases are shared with TRBD2. The J segment lost 6 bases and the V segment lost 5 bases, leaving 4 bases of the junction unmatched. Germline CDR1 is SGHTA and CDR2 is FQGTGA. CDR3 length: 15 amino acids. Here the CDR3 reads CASSPGLAGSNEQFF. In nucleotides, the CDR3 is TGTGCCAGCAGCCCGGGACTAGCGGGGTCCAATGAGCAGTTCTTC.

This chain connects TRBV9 to TRBJ2-7, with D maybe TRBD2 (5 bases). Trimming removed 4 bases at V and 7 bases at J, with 15 bases between. The CDR3 totals 13 residues. CDR1 is SGDLS, CDR2 YYNGEE, per germline. The CDR3 DNA reads TGTGCCAGCAGCACCGGGAAGAGGTCGGAGCAGTACTTC. Encoded protein: CASSTGKRSEQYF.

The chain carries TRBV10-3 and TRBJ2-2, with D possibly being TRBD2 (5 bases). V was cut by 3 bases and J by 4 bases, with 12 bases left in between. The CDR3 is 15 amino acids. In germline, CDR1 is ENHRY, CDR2 SYGVKD. CDR3 amino acids: CAISDVTTSTGELFF. In DNA form, the CDR3 reads TGTGCCATCAGTGATGTGACTACCTCCACCGGGGAGCTGTTTTTT.

This clone was observed once. The chain uses TRBV3-1 (or the pseudogene TRBV3-2) and TRBJ2-3; 8 nucleotides line up with TRBD2. V lost 2 bases and J lost 3; bases outside the gene matches: 4. The germline V gene encodes CDR1 LGHDT and CDR2 YNNKEL (reference sequence). This CDR3 comprises 15 residues. The CDR3 DNA reads TGTGCCAGCAGCCAACTCGGACTAGCAACAGATACGCAGTATTTT. Translation: CASSQLGLATDTQYF.

V and J are TRBV6-4 and TRBJ2-2, with 13 positions matching TRBD2. This CDR3 has 16 residues. V shed 7 bases, J shed 0 bases, and the junction held 2 bases outside the gene matches. Germline assignment: CDR1 MRHNA and CDR2 SNTAGT. The CDR3 bases are TGTGCCAGCAAGGGACTAGCGGGGACGAACACCGGGGAGCTGTTTTTT. Its translation is CASKGLAGTNTGELFF.

The V gene is TRBV7-6, the J gene TRBJ2-5; TRBD1 is a possible D gene (6 bases). Germline loops: CDR1 SGHVS, CDR2 FNYEAQ. CDR3 length: 16 amino acids. The ends were cut back, 1 base at V and 2 bases at J, with 14 bases in the middle. CDR3 DNA sequence: TGTGCCAGCAGCTTAGGAGGGACACCCACTCAAGAGACCCAGTACTTC. Translated: CASSLGGTPTQETQYF.

The chain uses TRBV2 and TRBJ2-7; 9 nucleotides align to TRBD1. This CDR3 comprises 14 residues. The germline V gene encodes CDR1 SNHLY and CDR2 FYNNEI. Germline trimming cut 6 bases from V and 3 bases from J; bases unmatched to any gene: 6. The CDR3 DNA sequence: TGTGCCAGCAGCTCTAGGGGACAGGGCTACGAGCAGTACTTC. It translates to CASSSRGQGYEQYF.